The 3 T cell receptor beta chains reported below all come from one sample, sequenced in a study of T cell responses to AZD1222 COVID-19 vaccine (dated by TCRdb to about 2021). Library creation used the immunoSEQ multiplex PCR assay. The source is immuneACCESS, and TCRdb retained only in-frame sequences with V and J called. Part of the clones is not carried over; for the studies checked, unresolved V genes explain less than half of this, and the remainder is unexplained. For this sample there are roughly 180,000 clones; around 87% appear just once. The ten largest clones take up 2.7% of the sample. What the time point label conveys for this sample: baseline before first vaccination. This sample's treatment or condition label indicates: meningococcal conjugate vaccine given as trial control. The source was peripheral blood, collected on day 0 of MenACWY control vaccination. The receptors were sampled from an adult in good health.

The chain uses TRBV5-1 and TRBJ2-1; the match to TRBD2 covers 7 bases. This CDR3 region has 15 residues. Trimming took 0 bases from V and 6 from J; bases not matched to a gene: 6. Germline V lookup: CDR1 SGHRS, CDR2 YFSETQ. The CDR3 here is CASSLGSSGGNEQFF. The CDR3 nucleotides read TGCGCCAGCAGCTTGGGATCTAGCGGTGGCAATGAGCAGTTCTTC.

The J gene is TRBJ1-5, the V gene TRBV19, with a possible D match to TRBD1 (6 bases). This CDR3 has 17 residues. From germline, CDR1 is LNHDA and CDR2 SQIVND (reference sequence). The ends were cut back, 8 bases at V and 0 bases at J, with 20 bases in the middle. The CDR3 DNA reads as TGTGCCAGTTCCCCCGCGGGGGGGCCGAATAGCAATCAGCCCCAGCATTTT. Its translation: CASSPAGGPNSNQPQHF. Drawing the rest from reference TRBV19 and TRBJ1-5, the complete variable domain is DGGITQSPKYLFRKEGQNVTLSCEQNLNHDAMYWYRQDPGQGLRLIYYSQIVNDFQKGDIAEGYSVSREKKESFPLTVTSAQKNPTAFYLCASSPAGGPNSNQPQHFGDGTRLSIL.

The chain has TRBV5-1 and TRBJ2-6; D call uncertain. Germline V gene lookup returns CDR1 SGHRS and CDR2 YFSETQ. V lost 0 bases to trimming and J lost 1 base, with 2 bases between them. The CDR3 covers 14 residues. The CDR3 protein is CASSLGSGANVLTF. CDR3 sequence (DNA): TGCGCCAGCAGCTTGGGGTCTGGGGCCAACGTCCTGACTTTC.